Here is one T cell receptor (beta chain) with its context. The antigen is unknown. Sequencing was performed with immunoSEQ multiplex PCR; in TCRdb, only in-frame clones are kept and a portion is missing. The sample lists tens of thousands of clones, about 90% occurring once. This entry belongs to a study of T cell responses to AZD1222 COVID-19 vaccine. General study points: Among the donors, most were white British and more were female, and clonal diversity was possibly underestimated. Dominant at 160-218 and 743-854, vaccine-associated CD4 TCRs also spanned spike. Increased Spike-specific TCR breadth and depth were observed after two AZD1222 doses. Targeting of unmutated variant regions was reportedly seen in nearly half of spike-specific TCRs.

Germline CDR1 and CDR2: SGHTA and FQGTGA. The germline V and J ends were trimmed by 4 bases and 3 bases, with 30 bases remaining between them. The CDR3 extends over 20 amino acids. The material sequenced was peripheral blood, taken on day 0 of AZD1222 vaccination. This chain connects TRBV7-3 to TRBJ1-1, with D perhaps matching TRBD1 (5 bases). This sequence originates from an adult in good health. CDR3 sequence: CASSSGPPGFEEAQDTEAFF. CDR3 DNA: TGTGCCAGCAGCTCAGGACCTCCAGGGTTTGAGGAAGCTCAGGACACTGAAGCTTTCTTT.